These T cell receptor beta chains were read from a single sample in a study of Graves' ophthalmopathy and Graves' hyperthyroidism. TCRdb re-called the multiplex PCR reads through MiXCR, storing one row per CDR3 protein. The sample consists of about 1.1 million distinct CDR3 sequences, 35% to 40% of them appearing once. Sequences were obtained from peripheral blood or thyroid tissue (not recorded which). The source of these receptors is an adult man with Graves' hyperthyroidism. Both conserved end residues are part of each CDR3. D genes are given only for firm matches. Clone size is shown for a subset of rows, as once, few, many or a class of expanded clone.

TGTGCCACCAGTGACCAAGGACAGGGGATGCGGGGCTACACCTTC,CATSDQGQGMRGYTF,TRBD1,many,TRBV24-1,TRBJ1-2
TGTGCCACCAGCAGAGACGCCCCGGGACAGAGATTTAATCAGCCCCAGCATTTT,CATSRDAPGQRFNQPQHF,TRBD1,.,TRBV15,TRBJ1-5
TGTGCCAGCAGCACCCTGTGTTATGGGAGAGACTACGAGCAGTACTTC,CASSTLCYGRDYEQYF,.,.,TRBV7-3,TRBJ2-7
TGTGCCAGCAGTGAGACGTGGGGGGTGAACACTGAAGCTTTCTTT,CASSETWGVNTEAFF,.,many,TRBV7-8,TRBJ1-1
TGTGCCAGCTCAAATGACAAAAGGGATGGCTACACCTTC,CASSNDKRDGYTF,.,.,TRBV24-1,TRBJ1-2
TGTGCCAGCAGTGAATTTTCGGGGGCTAGCGCTTACAATGAGCAGTTCTTC,CASSEFSGASAYNEQFF,.,.,TRBV2,TRBJ2-1
TGTGCCAGCAACGTATCCTGGGGGACTTCCTACGAGCAGTACTTC,CASNVSWGTSYEQYF,.,.,TRBV9,TRBJ2-7
TGTGCCAGCAGCTATGACAGGTGGAGGGGGGAGCTGTTTTTT,CASSYDRWRGELFF,.,many,TRBV7-8,TRBJ2-2
TGTGCCAGTAGTTTACGGCCCGGGGCCCTCGCGACGGTTGGCTACACCTTC,CASSLRPGALATVGYTF,.,many,TRBV19,TRBJ1-2
TGTGCCAGCGGGCAGGATTATAATTCACCCCTCCACTTT,CASGQDYNSPLHF,.,.,TRBV25-1,TRBJ1-6
TGTGCCAGCAGCCCTCAAAGTCCCTACGAGCAGTACTTC,CASSPQSPYEQYF,.,many,TRBV7-2,TRBJ2-7
TGCAGTGCTATCCAGTCGGGACAGGGCCCCTCACCCCTCCACTTT,CSAIQSGQGPSPLHF,TRBD1,many,TRBV20-1,TRBJ1-6
TGTGCCAGCAGCTTAGCCAGACCCCCCCAAGAGACCCAGTACTTC,CASSLARPPQETQYF,.,many,TRBV7-8,TRBJ2-5
TGTGCCAGCAGTTTAGCGTTGGTCTCTGGAAACACCTTC,CASSLALVSGNTF,.,once,TRBV12-3/TRBV12-4,TRBJ1-2
TGTACCAGCAGTGCGGCGGGAGCCTACGAGCAGTACTTC,CTSSAAGAYEQYF,TRBD2,.,TRBV11-2,TRBJ2-7
TGTGCCAGCCTCCTTGTGGGGTCTGGTAATTCACCCCTCCACTTT,CASLLVGSGNSPLHF,.,few,TRBV28,TRBJ1-6
TGTGCCAGCAGTGAAGTCCATCCGGGGAACACTGAAGCTTTCTTT,CASSEVHPGNTEAFF,.,many,TRBV2,TRBJ1-1
TGTGCCAGCAGCTTTAATTCCGGAAACACCATATATTTT,CASSFNSGNTIYF,.,many,TRBV27,TRBJ1-3
TGCAGCGTTTCTCAGGGGGCTGATGGCAATCAGCCCCAGCATTTT,CSVSQGADGNQPQHF,TRBD1,many,TRBV29-1,TRBJ1-5
TGTGCCAGCAGCGCATCGCCGACAGGGGACACGAATTCACCCCTCCACTTT,CASSASPTGDTNSPLHF,TRBD1,.,TRBV9,TRBJ1-6
TGTGCCAGCAGCCCTCTACTAGCGGGGTCGTCCGAGACCCAGTACTTC,CASSPLLAGSSETQYF,TRBD2,.,TRBV7-9,TRBJ2-5
TGTGCCACCAGCAGAGATCAGTTTCAGCCCCAGCATTTT,CATSRDQFQPQHF,.,many,TRBV15,TRBJ1-5
TGTGCCAGCAGTCCCGGGACATTTAGCACTGAAGCTTTCTTT,CASSPGTFSTEAFF,.,.,TRBV2,TRBJ1-1
TGCAGCGTTGAAGCCTCCCGTACCTACGAGCAGTACTTC,CSVEASRTYEQYF,.,many,TRBV29-1,TRBJ2-7
TGTGCCAGCAGCTTAGAGGCTAGCGGAACCTACGAGCAGTACTTC,CASSLEASGTYEQYF,TRBD2,many,TRBV7-6,TRBJ2-7
TGCGCCAGCAGCCCGACTGAACCCTACGAGCAGTACTTC,CASSPTEPYEQYF,.,many,TRBV5-1,TRBJ2-7
TGTGCCAGAGAGCGGGAAAGCACAGATACGCAGTATTTT,CARERESTDTQYF,TRBD2,few,TRBV2,TRBJ2-3
TGCGCCAGCAGCTGGACCGGGACTAGCCCCAACGAGCAGTACTTC,CASSWTGTSPNEQYF,TRBD2,many,TRBV5-1,TRBJ2-7
TGTGCCAGCAGCGTAGGGACAGGGGATCTACAAGAGACCCAGTACTTC,CASSVGTGDLQETQYF,TRBD1,.,TRBV11-2,TRBJ2-5
TGTGCCATCCGGACGGGACGCCTAGAGACCCAGTACTTC,CAIRTGRLETQYF,.,few,TRBV10-3,TRBJ2-5
TGCAGTGCTAATGAGGATGAACGCACTGAAGCTTTCTTT,CSANEDERTEAFF,.,.,TRBV20-1,TRBJ1-1
TGTGCCAGCAGCTTTCCCGCCGATCGGAACTATGGCTACACCTTC,CASSFPADRNYGYTF,.,few,TRBV7-3,TRBJ1-2
TGCAGCGTTGAGTCAGGGAGCTCCTACGAGCAGTACTTC,CSVESGSSYEQYF,.,many,TRBV29-1,TRBJ2-7
TGTGCCAGCAGCTCCCGCGCAGGGAGTCTCACTGAAGCTTTCTTT,CASSSRAGSLTEAFF,.,many,TRBV7-8,TRBJ1-1
TGTGCCAGCAGCCTTATCCAGGGGCCGAATAATTCACCCCTCCACTTT,CASSLIQGPNNSPLHF,.,few,TRBV10-3,TRBJ1-6
TGCAGTGCTAGAGATGGAGCCCGGGGGCTCGGTGAAGCTTTCTTT,CSARDGARGLGEAFF,.,many,TRBV20-1,TRBJ1-1
TGTGCCACCAGCAGAGATGGGGTTCTCGTCACAGATACGCAGTATTTT,CATSRDGVLVTDTQYF,.,few,TRBV7-9,TRBJ2-3
TGTGCCAGCAGCCAAGATCTTTCCGGACTTGAAGCTTTCTTT,CASSQDLSGLEAFF,.,many,TRBV14,TRBJ1-1
TGTGCCACCAGCAGAACCGGGGGAGCCTATGGCTACACCTTC,CATSRTGGAYGYTF,.,few,TRBV15,TRBJ1-2
TGTGCCAGCAGCTTAATAGGCCGGGGGGAAGATACGCAGTATTTT,CASSLIGRGEDTQYF,TRBD2,once,TRBV7-9,TRBJ2-3
TGTGCCAGCAGCCAGAGCCCGGGTCCGAATGAAAAACTGTTTTTT,CASSQSPGPNEKLFF,.,few,TRBV4-2,TRBJ1-4
TGTGCCAGCAGCCGACTGACTCAAGAGACCCAGTACTTC,CASSRLTQETQYF,.,many,TRBV12-3/TRBV12-4,TRBJ2-5
TGTGCCAGCAGCTTAGCTGTGGGGCGTGGGTATGGCTACACCTTC,CASSLAVGRGYGYTF,.,few,TRBV7-9,TRBJ1-2
TGTGCCAGCAGTTTCAGGGCGCTTGGTGGCTACACCTTC,CASSFRALGGYTF,.,.,TRBV2,TRBJ1-2
TGCGCCAGCAGCCAGGCCCGGACGAACGGGTTTCAGCCCCAGCATTTT,CASSQARTNGFQPQHF,.,.,TRBV7-2,TRBJ1-5
TGCAGTGCTAGCGTAGGCGAGACCCAGTACTTC,CSASVGETQYF,.,many,TRBV20-1,TRBJ2-5
TGTGCCAGCAGCTTAGATTGGGCCAAAGGAGACCAGTACTTC,CASSLDWAKGDQYF,.,many,TRBV7-2,TRBJ2-5
TGTGCCAGCAGTGGTGGGGGAGTGCTAGGCCAGCATTTT,CASSGGGVLGQHF,.,many,TRBV2,TRBJ1-5
TGTGCCAGCAGCCCGGGCGGGACAGGGCCCTCCTACGAGCAGTACTTC,CASSPGGTGPSYEQYF,TRBD1,.,TRBV7-9,TRBJ2-7
TGCGCCAGCAGCCAGGACTTGGTGGGAGGGTCACCCCTCCACTTT,CASSQDLVGGSPLHF,.,many,TRBV4-3,TRBJ1-6